A selection of T cell receptor beta chains follows, all from one sample in a study of blood T cell repertoires in COVID-19. Repertoires were generated with immunoSEQ multiplex PCR, while TCRdb's copy carries only in-frame clones and drops some. Among under 250,000 clones listed, 75% to 85% were seen once. The sequenced sample was PBMCs or T cells enriched from blood (not recorded which). The receptors were sampled from a woman aged 50 to 60 with acute COVID-19. CDR3s leave out the opening cysteine and the closing phenylalanine or tryptophan. Each record gives: V gene, clone size, CDR3 length, CDR3 protein. Only some rows state a clone size, as once, few, many or a class for expanded clones.

V gene: TRBV4-3
clone size: .
CDR3 length: 13
CDR3 protein: ASSQDLMDYYEQY

V gene: TRBV7-9
clone size: .
CDR3 length: 13
CDR3 protein: ASRTTRLINYGYT

V gene: TRBV6-2/TRBV6-3
clone size: few
CDR3 length: 14
CDR3 protein: ASSGSFSGGTDTQY

V gene: TRBV27
clone size: .
CDR3 length: 15
CDR3 protein: ASSRDWGASSTDTQY

V gene: TRBV12-3/TRBV12-4
clone size: .
CDR3 length: 11
CDR3 protein: ASSLEVGVEQF

V gene: TRBV30
clone size: few
CDR3 length: 18
CDR3 protein: AWSGLAGGYEGEAKNIQY

V gene: TRBV10-3
clone size: .
CDR3 length: 11
CDR3 protein: AISGGGVTEAF

V gene: TRBV18
clone size: .
CDR3 length: 11
CDR3 protein: ASSQGRDQPQH

V gene: TRBV28
clone size: .
CDR3 length: 11
CDR3 protein: ASSVRQAYEQY

V gene: TRBV5-8
clone size: few
CDR3 length: 9
CDR3 protein: AGASRAEAF

V gene: TRBV5-1
clone size: .
CDR3 length: 12
CDR3 protein: ASYRTGGQETQY

V gene: TRBV5-1
clone size: .
CDR3 length: 15
CDR3 protein: ASSLRAGTISGNTIY

V gene: TRBV5-1
clone size: .
CDR3 length: 12
CDR3 protein: ASSERSANEKLF

V gene: TRBV15
clone size: .
CDR3 length: 11
CDR3 protein: ATSRDWSTEAF

V gene: TRBV2
clone size: few
CDR3 length: 9
CDR3 protein: ASTSKETQY

V gene: TRBV9
clone size: .
CDR3 length: 13
CDR3 protein: ASSVMTGGDEKLF

V gene: TRBV5-4
clone size: .
CDR3 length: 12
CDR3 protein: ASSLFDRNTEAF

V gene: TRBV30
clone size: .
CDR3 length: 11
CDR3 protein: AWKRVLDTEAF

V gene: TRBV2
clone size: once
CDR3 length: 13
CDR3 protein: ASLVPRLPSYEQY

V gene: TRBV9
clone size: .
CDR3 length: 11
CDR3 protein: ASSAWGAREQF

V gene: TRBV30
clone size: .
CDR3 length: 11
CDR3 protein: AWSRASGYEQY

V gene: TRBV19
clone size: .
CDR3 length: 15
CDR3 protein: ASSASSAWASTDTQY

V gene: TRBV6-5
clone size: once
CDR3 length: 12
CDR3 protein: ASREGNTNQPQH

V gene: TRBV7-2
clone size: .
CDR3 length: 11
CDR3 protein: ASSLVFGETQY

V gene: TRBV2
clone size: .
CDR3 length: 14
CDR3 protein: ASSEARGGPYNEQF

V gene: TRBV5-1
clone size: .
CDR3 length: 12
CDR3 protein: ASSLGASGNTIY

V gene: TRBV29-1
clone size: .
CDR3 length: 9
CDR3 protein: SVRTEGEAF

V gene: TRBV3-1/TRBV3-2
clone size: .
CDR3 length: 12
CDR3 protein: ASSQTGGIYEQY

V gene: TRBV5-4
clone size: .
CDR3 length: 13
CDR3 protein: ASSATSGYDNEQF

V gene: TRBV6-5
clone size: .
CDR3 length: 14
CDR3 protein: ASSYSAGLYNSPLH

V gene: TRBV10-3
clone size: once
CDR3 length: 12
CDR3 protein: AIRAGRGQETQY

V gene: TRBV2
clone size: .
CDR3 length: 12
CDR3 protein: ATSPYRSYNEQF

V gene: TRBV4-3
clone size: .
CDR3 length: 12
CDR3 protein: ASSQESVYNEQF

V gene: TRBV5-1
clone size: .
CDR3 length: 13
CDR3 protein: ASHLLAGAQETQY

V gene: TRBV19
clone size: .
CDR3 length: 14
CDR3 protein: ASSGSGTGYFQPQH

V gene: TRBV20-1
clone size: .
CDR3 length: 9
CDR3 protein: SARRTDTQY

V gene: TRBV3-1/TRBV3-2
clone size: .
CDR3 length: 12
CDR3 protein: ASSQEYRGDKAF

V gene: TRBV6-5
clone size: .
CDR3 length: 13
CDR3 protein: ASTKTGGADYEQY

V gene: TRBV30
clone size: .
CDR3 length: 10
CDR3 protein: AWSGMNTEAF

V gene: TRBV28
clone size: .
CDR3 length: 13
CDR3 protein: ASSPGGTGKEKLF